This T cell receptor (beta chain) was captured by sequencing in a study of blood T cell repertoires in COVID-19. Study information: Italy, Spain and the United States were the sources of the convalescent and acute COVID-19 samples.

This CDR3 has 15 residues. V was trimmed by 5 bases and J by 4 bases, leaving 15 bases between them. CDR1 is SGHVS, CDR2 FQNEAQ, per germline. Original handling: Quantification of nucleated cells was approximated via reference gene primer amplification. Profiled with immunoSEQ multiplex PCR; TCRdb holds only in-frame clones, not every one. V and J calls and clone size are those listed in that table; D and trimming were worked out from the DNA. The sample yields nearly 350,000 clones, around 82% seen once. Sequencing used peripheral blood. This TCR derives from a young man with active or convalescent COVID-19. The chain combines TRBV7-8 with TRBJ1-5; D is uncertain. The CDR3 nucleotides read TGTGCCAGCAGCGCCGAATGGGCCGATAATCAGCCCCAGCATTTT. As protein: CASSAEWADNQPQHF.